Listed below are T cell receptor beta chains from one sample, sequenced in a study of T-cell reconstitution after alpha-beta-depleted transplantation in children. TCRdb ran MiXCR on the PCR reads and lists one entry per CDR3 protein. Seen here are about 200,000 distinct CDR3 sequences, about 7% observed once, and the top ten hold less than 7%. The sequences come from PBMCs, collected before TCRalphabeta/CD19-depleted stem cell transplant. The receptors stem from a boy between 2 and 10 years old with acute lymphoblastic leukemia, due to receive a stem cell transplant. Each CDR3 is given with its conserved first and last residue. A D gene is named only where the DNA matches it firmly. Expanded clones are given a class, and other clones once, few, many or no size at all.

many,TRBV12-3/TRBV12-4,TRBJ1-2,TRBD1,CASSSTGQAYGYTF,TGTGCCAGCAGTTCCACGGGACAGGCCTATGGCTACACCTTC
few,TRBV4-2,TRBJ2-7,.,CASSQDLNKYEQYF,TGTGCCAGCAGCCAAGATCTGAACAAATACGAGCAGTACTTC
.,TRBV19,TRBJ1-1,TRBD1,CASGTGRWFEMNTEAFF,TGTGCCAGCGGGACAGGGAGGTGGTTTGAGATGAACACTGAAGCTTTCTTT
many,TRBV28,TRBJ2-3,.,CASSLFTRNTDTQYF,TGTGCCAGCAGTTTATTCACGAGGAACACAGATACGCAGTATTTT
many,TRBV28,TRBJ1-5,.,CASRPRSVRQPQHF,TGTGCCAGCAGACCGCGCTCGGTAAGGCAGCCCCAGCATTTT
few,TRBV28,TRBJ1-2,.,CASRTSETGSYGYTF,TGTGCCAGCAGAACGTCCGAGACAGGCTCCTATGGCTACACCTTC
.,TRBV7-6,TRBJ1-5,TRBD1,CASSEGQGLYSNQPQHF,TGTGCCAGCTCGGAGGGACAGGGTCTTTATAGTAATCAGCCCCAGCATTTT
.,TRBV28,TRBJ2-6,TRBD2,CASSRGWLAGVAANVLTF,TGTGCCAGCAGCCGAGGGTGGTTGGCGGGAGTGGCAGCCAACGTCCTGACTTTC
many,TRBV28,TRBJ2-7,.,CASNHGLGTYEQYF,TGTGCCAGCAATCACGGGTTGGGTACCTACGAGCAGTACTTC
many,TRBV12-3/TRBV12-4,TRBJ2-3,TRBD2,CASSSLAGAADTQYF,TGTGCCAGCAGTTCCCTAGCGGGAGCTGCAGATACGCAGTATTTT
many,TRBV7-9,TRBJ1-1,.,CASSHLSGTTEAFF,TGTGCCAGCAGCCATCTTTCAGGGACCACTGAAGCTTTCTTT
many,TRBV7-6,TRBJ2-5,.,CASSLEGRAQETQYF,TGTGCCAGCAGCTTAGAGGGCCGGGCCCAAGAGACCCAGTACTTC
.,TRBV28,TRBJ2-3,TRBD2,CASNGRGSGTQYF,TGTGCCAGCAATGGGCGGGGGTCCGGTACGCAGTATTTT
many,TRBV12-5,TRBJ2-3,.,CASSGARTDTQYF,TGTGCTAGTAGTGGGGCCCGCACAGATACGCAGTATTTT
many,TRBV28,TRBJ2-1,TRBD1,CASSLGTGHPNEQFF,TGTGCCAGCAGTTTAGGGACAGGGCACCCAAATGAGCAGTTCTTC
many,TRBV5-1,TRBJ2-1,.,CASSFSPGEYNEQFF,TGCGCCAGCAGCTTTAGCCCGGGTGAATACAATGAGCAGTTCTTC
many,TRBV7-9,TRBJ2-5,.,CASSRKETQYF,TGTGCCAGCAGCCGTAAAGAGACCCAGTACTTC
many,TRBV20-1,TRBJ2-1,TRBD2,CSAISLAGAFYEQFF,TGCAGTGCCATAAGTCTAGCGGGAGCCTTTTACGAGCAGTTCTTC
many,TRBV5-1,TRBJ2-7,TRBD2,CASSLAPTSGRTEQYF,TGCGCCAGCAGCTTGGCCCCGACTAGCGGGAGGACCGAGCAGTACTTC
many,TRBV29-1,TRBJ2-7,.,CSVVGRFTYEQYF,TGCAGCGTTGTCGGACGGTTTACCTACGAGCAGTACTTC
many,TRBV12-3/TRBV12-4,TRBJ2-1,TRBD2,CASSLRKPGLASEQFF,TGTGCCAGCAGCCTCAGAAAACCGGGACTAGCAAGTGAGCAGTTCTTC
many,TRBV4-1,TRBJ2-1,.,CASSQERADNEQFF,TGCGCCAGCAGCCAAGAGAGGGCAGATAATGAGCAGTTCTTC
many,TRBV7-9,TRBJ2-7,TRBD2,CASSLAGTSVEQYF,TGTGCCAGCAGCTTAGCGGGGACTAGCGTCGAGCAGTACTTC
many,TRBV28,TRBJ2-7,.,CATTVVGYEQYF,TGTGCCACCACAGTCGTCGGGTACGAGCAGTACTTC
many,TRBV4-3,TRBJ2-6,.,CASSQDRGSGANVLTF,TGCGCCAGCAGCCAAGATCGTGGCTCTGGGGCCAACGTCCTGACTTTC
many,TRBV5-1,TRBJ1-1,.,CASSLAGENTEAFF,TGCGCCAGCAGCTTGGCGGGGGAGAACACTGAAGCTTTCTTT
few,TRBV25-1,TRBJ1-1,.,CASSRTGITEAFF,TGTGCCAGCAGCCGGACGGGGATCACTGAAGCTTTCTTT
.,TRBV6-5,TRBJ2-3,TRBD1,CASSSGQGYPDTQYF,TGTGCCAGCAGTTCAGGACAGGGTTATCCAGATACGCAGTATTTT
many,TRBV7-2,TRBJ2-7,TRBD1,CASSLGGQGMAPYEQYF,TGTGCCAGCAGCTTAGGGGGACAGGGAATGGCCCCCTACGAGCAGTACTTC
few,TRBV7-2,TRBJ2-7,TRBD1,CASSPGQGRGYEQYF,TGTGCCAGCAGCCCCGGACAGGGAAGGGGGTACGAGCAGTACTTC
many,TRBV7-9,TRBJ2-1,TRBD1,CASSSDPSTGARNEQFF,TGTGCCAGCAGCTCGGATCCAAGTACAGGGGCTAGGAATGAGCAGTTCTTC
few,TRBV7-6,TRBJ2-5,.,CASTRLGGVGEETQYF,TGTGCCAGCACCCGGTTGGGGGGAGTGGGGGAGGAGACCCAGTACTTC
many,TRBV4-2,TRBJ1-3,.,CASSQEVGTGGNTIYF,TGTGCCAGCAGCCAAGAGGTCGGGACGGGCGGAAACACCATATATTTT
many,TRBV7-9,TRBJ2-3,.,CASSLPGSSTDTQYF,TGTGCCAGCAGCTTACCAGGGTCTAGCACAGATACGCAGTATTTT
.,TRBV5-4,TRBJ2-5,TRBD2,CASSLGLRSGRPGETQYF,TGTGCCAGCAGCTTGGGCCTTCGTAGCGGGCGACCCGGGGAGACCCAGTACTTC
few,TRBV7-9,TRBJ2-3,.,CASSQVQREDTQYF,TGTGCCAGCAGCCAAGTCCAAAGGGAAGATACGCAGTATTTT
many,TRBV24-1,TRBJ2-1,.,CATSDFSRGKRNEQFF,TGTGCCACCAGTGATTTTTCGCGGGGCAAACGCAATGAGCAGTTCTTC
.,TRBV7-2,TRBJ2-3,TRBD2,CASSLDPSGPTDTQYF,TGTGCCAGCAGCTTAGACCCTAGCGGCCCCACAGATACGCAGTATTTT
many,TRBV7-2,TRBJ2-7,.,CASSLVSPGPYEQYF,TGTGCCAGCAGCTTAGTGTCTCCTGGGCCCTACGAGCAGTACTTC
many,TRBV27,TRBJ2-7,.,CASSLWIGNSYEQYF,TGTGCCAGCAGTTTATGGATCGGGAACTCCTACGAGCAGTACTTC
.,TRBV20-1,TRBJ1-2,.,CSAPTRGPSYGYTF,TGCAGTGCCCCAACCAGGGGTCCCTCCTATGGCTACACCTTC
.,TRBV11-3,TRBJ2-1,TRBD2,CASRLAGVGEQFF,TGTGCCAGCAGACTAGCGGGAGTAGGGGAGCAGTTCTTC
few,TRBV28,TRBJ2-3,.,CASSLLRDTQYF,TGTGCCAGCAGTTTATTGCGGGATACGCAGTATTTT
many,TRBV28,TRBJ2-7,TRBD1,CASSLLGTGTAPYEQYF,TGTGCCAGCAGTTTATTGGGTACCGGGACAGCGCCCTACGAGCAGTACTTC
few,TRBV4-3,TRBJ2-2,.,CASSQDLPPGELFF,TGCGCCAGCAGCCAAGATCTCCCACCCGGGGAGCTGTTTTTT
many,TRBV5-6,TRBJ2-1,.,CASSLVGGDEQFF,TGTGCCAGCAGCTTGGTTGGGGGCGATGAGCAGTTCTTC